The present entry profiles one T cell receptor beta chain with its context. Its binding antigen is unknown. Base qualities are not provided; no much larger clone lies one nucleotide away. This specimen comes from a study of cytomegalovirus exposure and HLA in healthy donors (dated by TCRdb to between 2016 and 2019). Background on the whole study: In an earlier analysis of 450 to 750 of the donors, around 300 Gb of sequence data and 100 million or so unique TCR beta sequences from 180 million or so T cells were reported. HLA typing covered class I and class II loci at four-digit resolution. On average, around 230,000 unique TCR beta nucleotide sequences were sequenced per donor among some 430 genotyped donors of the cohort, with 15% to 20% of those sequences being non-productive. To predict cytomegalovirus infection status, the study combined high-throughput TCR immunosequencing, statistical association of individual TCRs with disease status, and machine learning. The study aimed to test whether cataloging public T cell receptors could reveal signatures of past pathogen exposure. Donor age, sex, ethnicity and CMV serostatus were compiled together with the repertoire data. In the later analysis, no new phenotypic data were used to find candidate immune exposures; instead, reliance was placed on TCR beta sequences and their occurrence across donors. Genome-wide SNP genotypes for about 55% of the roughly 670 donors were used in a later genetic analysis, which treated that subset as a discovery cohort. Typing coverage differed by locus: A, B, C, DRB1 and DQB1 were typed in roughly 620-630 donors, DQA1 in approximately 520, DPA1 in 600 to 610, and DPB1 in around 490. A later analysis re-analyzed previously published TCR beta repertoires from 660 or so donors and added high-resolution HLA genotyping to study TCR occurrence patterns. A separate validation cohort of roughly 130 different subjects was used in addition to the 666-subject first cohort. Around 320 gigabases of sequencing data and approximately 84 million unique TCR sequences were included in an early release covering 550 to 800 HLA-typed donors. The T cell repertoires of some 670 subjects were profiled by immunosequencing and related to cytomegalovirus serostatus. An earlier analysis of 587 of the donors applied high-throughput TCR beta sequencing to assess whether each TCR beta V gene segment acted as functional or pseudogenic. Of the roughly 400 genotyped donors, approximately 83% fell in the genetic ancestry cluster associated with self-reported Caucasian donors. Roughly 5 DR-DQ haplotypes were handled as single units for association and clustering because linkage in the cohort was strong. All discovery cohort repertoires had been generated on a single sequencing platform.

Library generation was performed with the immunoSEQ multiplex PCR assay. A mixture of 60 forward primers for TCR Vbeta segments and 13 reverse primers for TCR Jbeta segments was used in the multiplex PCR. The CDR3 region of rearranged TCR beta genes was amplified from genomic DNA by a multiplex PCR assay. On the Illumina HiSeq System, the amplified TCR beta libraries were sequenced as 87-base-pair reads. Processing in the source paper ran as follows. Across the 500 to 850 repertoires, a later analysis counted some 81 million unique TCR beta chains, 8.5 million to 12 million of which were shared by at least two donors. Raw reads were error-corrected and collapsed into unique sequences with a nearest-neighbor algorithm that merged closely related sequences to remove PCR and sequencing errors. Alignment of CDR3 sequences to IMGT reference sequences was used to assign V, D and J gene segments. Each retained sequence needed at least a six-nucleotide match to both a V gene segment and a J gene segment. A rearrangement was called productive if the CDR3 had no stop codons and remained in frame with V and J, and every other rearrangement was called non-productive. CDR3 was defined by IMGT convention, running from the second conserved V-encoded cysteine to the conserved J-encoded phenylalanine. The earlier analysis of roughly 590 of the donors excluded sequences that lacked an unambiguous match to a single V gene segment. In an earlier analysis of 587 of the donors, V segments were called functional above 56.7% productive rearrangements and were called segregating when the between-donor standard deviation exceeded 5%. A statistical classification framework was built to diagnose cytomegalovirus status from the catalog of TCR beta chain sequences. V and J gene assignment, in a later analysis, came from comparing TCR nucleotide sequences with IMGT/GENE-DB human TR gene sequences. A later analysis assigned CDR3 sequences and most-parsimonious VDJ recombination scenarios with the TCRdist pipeline. In a later analysis, each TCR beta chain was defined by its CDR3 amino acid sequence together with its V-gene family, and reads lacking a unique V-gene family were excluded. In a later analysis, 500 to 700 highly shared, low-generation-probability nucleotide sequences were removed to address suspected cross-contamination and a sequencing artifact. In a later analysis, a clonal expansion index for each public chain was calculated from normalized within-repertoire ranks of inferred template counts. A later analysis computed generation probabilities with a VDJ recombination model fitted to out-of-frame rearrangements, and checked the results against IGoR. In a later analysis, TCR-TCR, TCR-HLA and TCR-CMV co-occurrence was scored with hypergeometric tests, and a repertoire-size bias correction was applied to TCR pairs. In a later analysis, false discovery rates were estimated by permuting HLA or CMV assignments 20 times. A later analysis grouped co-occurring TCRs with DBSCAN, adding TCRdist sequence similarity when clustering within HLA-allele-positive subsets. For co-occurrence clustering, repertoires with fewer than 30,000 or more than 120,000 public chains were excluded, along with roughly 5 repertoires with anomalous nucleotide sharing. TCRdb mirrors the immuneACCESS table, restricted to in-frame sequences. Some clones are absent from its copies; in checked studies, under half trace to an unresolved V gene, and the reason for the others is unknown. Clonal size and the V and J genes are those of that table, whereas D and trimming came from the DNA. The sample contains about 150,000 clones, around 68% of them found a single time. Roughly 10% of the sample belongs to the ten largest clones.

The germline V gene supplies CDR1 MNHEY and CDR2 SVGAGI. The CDR3 spans 15 residues, from the cysteine through the phenylalanine. Left in the record is the CDR3 DNA by itself, 45 bases read in frame from the first base. Deletion took 8 bases off V and 5 bases off J, with a span of 18 bases between the germline ends. The cohort comprised 670 or so healthy bone marrow donors. At the time of sampling, all cohort members were nominally healthy, though unrecorded immune exposures were likely present. The donor was CMV seropositive and belonged to the group of 250 to 300 seropositive cohort members. A peripheral blood sample was provided by each donor, and peripheral blood mononuclear cells were used for TCR beta sequencing. Genomic DNA was extracted from the blood cell samples with the Qiagen DNeasy Blood Extraction Kit. Findings and caveats that apply to the study as a whole: The earlier analysis of 587 of the donors excluded some 15 rarely observed V segments, including chromosome 9 orphons, because counts were too low. A later analysis found that TCR association rates varied across HLA loci, with DRB1 alleles showing the most associated TCRs and HLA-C alleles the fewest. In the study, 164 TCR beta chains were listed as associated with cytomegalovirus. Correlated functional status among segregating V segments might be attributable to linkage disequilibrium, but an unknown experimental factor could not be ruled out. In vitro tests confirmed that three of the cytomegalovirus-associated TCR beta chains recognize cytomegalovirus antigens. According to a later analysis, most CMV-associated TCR beta chains appeared to be HLA-restricted, and the HLA associations seemed to be driven largely by CMV exposure. This cohort had only TCR beta chains sequenced, and the lack of alpha or paired-chain data limited which features could be detected. A later genetic analysis reported fewer N-insertions in productive TCRs among donors in an Asian-associated ancestry cluster than the roughly 690-donor mean. Broadly in line with IMGT annotations, most TCR beta V segments showed up in productive rearrangements about 90% or about 30% of the time in an earlier analysis of about 500 of the donors. According to a later analysis, parvovirus B19, influenza, CMV and Epstein-Barr virus appeared linked to several top co-occurrence clusters. When HLA alleles, especially DR and DQ, strongly co-occurred, TCR associations were difficult to assign to individual alleles. In a later genetic analysis, a missense DCLRE1C variant was associated with V-gene and J-gene trimming of TCR beta chains, and the association was replicated in an independent cohort. The classifier was reported to diagnose cytomegalovirus status with high specificity and sensitivity in both the original cohort and the validation cohort. A further reported finding was that TCR beta sequences accurately predicted the HLA-A and HLA-B alleles for most subjects in the first cohort. A later analysis found that HLA-associated TCR beta chains were more clonally expanded and had lower generation probabilities than equally common non-associated chains. The authors suggested that the approach could potentially be extended to other disease states and immunological phenotypes. Because HLA typing was unavailable for some donors at each locus, only the typed subset was used in association tests. A group of highly shared sequence variants was considered likely to be a technical artifact of the sequencing pipeline. Across donors, most TCR sequences were observed very rarely, whereas some public TCRs were present in many individuals. A later analysis associated roughly 17,000 TCR beta sequences with specific HLA alleles at a false discovery rate of 0.05. Some IMGT-functional V segments, including TRBV6-2 and TRBV6-3, could not be told apart with the 87-base-pair reads, so those segments were excluded. Roughly uniform sequencing depth across donors was assumed in presence/absence analyses, although this assumption may not hold. CMV serostatus was the only immune exposure information available for the cohort.

The receptor was derived from a man between 25 and 39 years old in good health and CMV-seropositive. The sequenced sample consisted of PBMCs. The V and J genes are TRBV6-5 and TRBJ2-2; TRBD2 is a weak D gene call, 5 bases matching. The DNA is as follows: TGTGCCAGCTCCTATCCCCACTCGGGGACCGGGGAGCTGTTTTTT. This sequence encodes CASSYPHSGTGELFF.